A single TCR beta chain is shown here with its context. Its antigen remains unknown. Drawn from each donor were roughly 10 milliliters of peripheral blood. For the second PCR, which ran for roughly 7 to 11 cycles, a sample-barcoded 5' primer and a J-beta primer mix were used. TCRdb re-called the 5' RACE reads through MiXCR, storing one row per CDR3 protein. The table includes about 1.7 million distinct CDR3 sequences, over 25% detected once. This sample is drawn from a study of blood T cells in healthy people across ages. The CDR3 contains 16 residues. Trimming stripped 0 bases from V and 7 bases from J, with 16 bases between. Looked up from germline, CDR1 is SGHVS and CDR2 is FQNEAQ. Study-level results: With age, beta diversity per million T cells declined roughly linearly, significantly by about 37.

This receptor was obtained from a woman between 25 and 40 years old in good health. Source material: blood. This chain uses TRBV7-8 with TRBJ2-1, with TRBD2 as a possible D gene (6 bases). The CDR3, as DNA: TGTGCCAGCAGCTTAGCAAGGAGGGTCATCACGAATGAGCAGTTCTTC. It encodes CASSLARRVITNEQFF.